The 19 T cell receptor beta chains in this list originate from one sample, sequenced in a study of T cell repertoires in cytomegalovirus infection. In TCRdb, the reads were re-called with MiXCR into one record per CDR3 protein. The sample shows some 350,000 distinct CDR3 sequences, about 32% of them seen only once. Which antigens these TCRs recognize remains unknown. The sequencing used cultured PBMCs, collected from culture after CMV antigen stimulation. All receptors derive from a human donor in good health (CMV status not recorded). Some clones in this sample may be carry-over from other donors' samples.

This chain uses TRBV7-6 with TRBJ2-1; D unresolved. The CDR3 spans 15 residues. Per germline, CDR1 SGHVS and CDR2 FNYEAQ. The ends were cut back, 3 bases at V and 2 bases at J, with 11 bases in the middle. DNA for the CDR3: TGTGCCAGCAGCTTGACACGGAACCCCTACAATGAGCAGTTCTTC. Translated, it gives CASSLTRNPYNEQFF. Filled out from reference TRBV7-6 and TRBJ2-1, the complete variable domain reads GAGVSQSPRYKVTKRGQDVALRCDPISGHVSLYWYRQALGQGPEFLTYFNYEAQQDKSGLPNDRFSAERPEGSISTLTIQRTEQRDSAMYRCASSLTRNPYNEQFFGPGTRLTVL.

This clonotype came up a few times. The chain couples TRBV6-6 to TRBJ2-1; D remains ambiguous. The germline CDR1 and CDR2 sequences are MNHNY and SVGAGI (reference sequence). The CDR3 loop spans 16 amino acids. Between the trimmed V and J ends, which lost 2 bases and 0 bases, there was a span of 11 bases. The CDR3, as DNA: TGTGCCAGCAGTTACCTTAGGATAGCCTCCTACAATGAGCAGTTCTTC. Protein product: CASSYLRIASYNEQFF.

In its sample, this clonotype was seen a few times. J is TRBJ2-3 and V is TRBV9; 14 bases are shared with TRBD2. J was trimmed by 4 bases and V by 0 bases; bases with no gene match: 4. The CDR3 runs to 17 residues. From germline, CDR1 is SGDLS and CDR2 YYNGEE. CDR3 region: CASSVGLAGGPADTQYF. CDR3 sequence (DNA): TGTGCCAGCAGCGTAGGACTAGCGGGAGGGCCGGCAGATACGCAGTATTTT.

There are a few counts of this clonotype. The rearrangement joins TRBV7-3 to TRBJ2-2; D is perhaps TRBD1 (6 bases). The length of the CDR3 is 14 residues. V lost 7 bases, J lost 0 bases, and 9 bases lay in between. Germline-derived CDR1 and CDR2 are SGHTA and FQGTGA. This CDR3 reads CASTGASNTGELFF. As DNA, the CDR3 is TGTGCCAGCACAGGGGCTTCGAACACCGGGGAGCTGTTTTTT. Full variable domain (remainder filled in from reference TRBV7-3 and TRBJ2-2): GAGVSQTPSNKVTEKGKYVELRCDPISGHTALYWYRQSLGQGPEFLIYFQGTGAADDSGLPNDRFFAVRPEGSVSTLKIQRTERGDSAVYLCASTGASNTGELFFGEGSRLTVL.

In this sample, this clonotype turned up a few times. The V and J genes are TRBV25-1 and TRBJ2-5; D not resolved. V was clipped by 4 bases and J by 4 bases, with 4 bases between them. Germline CDR1 is MGHDK and CDR2 is SYGVNS. The CDR3 has 11 amino acids. CDR3 in amino acids: CASSVLETQYF. The CDR3 nucleotides are TGTGCCAGCAGTGTTCTAGAGACCCAGTACTTC. Drawing the rest from reference TRBV25-1 and TRBJ2-5, the complete variable domain is EADIYQTPRYLVIGTGKKITLECSQTMGHDKMYWYQQDPGMELHLIHYSYGVNSTEKGDLSSESTVSRIRTEHFPLTLESARPSHTSQYLCASSVLETQYFGPGTRLLVL.

V and J are TRBV10-3 and TRBJ1-5; the D gene is possibly TRBD1 (6 bases). The CDR3 runs to 12 residues. Trimming took 7 bases from V and 7 from J, leaving 11 bases between them. CDR1 and CDR2 from the germline V gene are ENHRY and SYGVKD. Here the CDR3 reads CAIKGVGQPQHF. CDR3 coding DNA: TGTGCCATCAAGGGGGTCGGGCAGCCCCAGCATTTT.

The V gene is TRBV7-9, the J gene TRBJ2-1; D is undetermined. Germline loops: CDR1 SEHNR, CDR2 FQNEAQ (reference sequence). V dropped 5 bases and J dropped 12 bases, with 11 bases sitting between them. This CDR3 contains 11 residues. For the CDR3, the DNA is TGTGCCAGCAGCCCAAAGGAAGTGCAGTTCTTC. It specifies CASSPKEVQFF.

This clonotype occurred a few times. The rearrangement uses TRBV6-2 or TRBV6-3 and TRBJ1-5, with 8 bases matching TRBD1. V was pared by 0 bases and J by 6 bases, with 4 bases of the junction left unmatched. The CDR3 is 15 residues long. In germline, CDR1 is MNHEY, CDR2 SVGEGT. The CDR3 loop reads CASSYSRGLSQPQHF. CDR3 sequence (DNA): TGTGCCAGCAGTTACTCCAGGGGGCTAAGTCAGCCCCAGCATTTT.

The chain employs TRBV7-9 and TRBJ2-7; no firm D call. The germline CDR1 and CDR2 sequences are SEHNR and FQNEAQ (reference sequence). V lost 3 bases to trimming and J lost 3 bases, with 9 bases between them. The CDR3 is 13 residues long. The CDR3, as DNA: TGTGCCAGCAGCTTCGATCGGAACTACGAGCAGTACGTC. This translates into CASSFDRNYEQYV.

The sample holds one count of this clonotype. V usage is TRBV5-4 and J usage is TRBJ1-1, with a weak D call TRBD1 (5 bases). The CDR3 spans 15 residues. Trimming took off 3 bases at V and 6 bases at J, with 18 bases between the two ends. Germline CDR1 reads SGHNT; CDR2 reads YYREEE (reference sequence). The CDR3 loop reads CASSSGTRGYAEAFF. The CDR3 DNA reads TGTGCCAGCAGCTCCGGGACCCGGGGGTACGCTGAAGCTTTCTTT.

The chain employs TRBV7-2 and TRBJ1-3; no definite D call. The CDR3 extends over 15 amino acids. The germline CDR1 and CDR2 sequences are SGHTA and FQGNSA. The V end was cut by 6 bases, the J end by 0 bases, with 12 bases between. Written as DNA, the CDR3 is TGTGCCAGCAGGGCTTGGTTGGACTCTGGAAACACCATATATTTT. Protein product: CASRAWLDSGNTIYF.

This chain links TRBV19 with TRBJ2-7, with a tentative D call TRBD1 (6 bases). Per germline, CDR1 LNHDA and CDR2 SQIVND (reference sequence). V lost 1 base and J lost 4, with 8 bases in between. The CDR3 consists of 13 residues. The CDR3: CASSIARGYEQYF. The CDR3 nucleotides are TGTGCCAGTAGTATAGCCAGGGGTTACGAGCAGTACTTC.

The CDR3 DNA reads TGTGCCAGCAGCCAAGAAAATTCGGGGTTTAGCAATCAGCCCCAGCATTTT. Translating gives CASSQENSGFSNQPQHF. The chain is built from TRBV4-2 and TRBJ1-5; no clear D gene. Germline lookup yields CDR1 LGHNA and CDR2 YNFKEQ. CDR3 length: 17 residues. V was cut by 0 bases and J by 0 bases, with 12 bases left in between.

This clonotype was seen a few times. V and J are TRBV7-2 and TRBJ2-5; 7 positions match TRBD2. Germline CDR1 and CDR2: SGHTA and FQGNSA. CDR3 length: 16 amino acids. V was pared by 1 base and J by 4 bases, with 9 bases of the junction left unmatched. The CDR3 is CASSLVSGIAGETQYF. For the CDR3, the DNA is TGTGCCAGCAGCTTAGTAAGCGGGATCGCGGGAGAGACCCAGTACTTC.

The chain links TRBV7-9 to TRBJ2-3, with D hard to call. The V gene lost 0 bases and the J gene lost 3 bases, with 10 bases spanning the gap. Germline loops: CDR1 SEHNR, CDR2 FQNEAQ (reference sequence). The CDR3 has 15 amino acids. DNA of the CDR3: TGTGCCAGCAGCTTAGCAGGGTCGGCAACAGATACGCAGTATTTT. It codes for CASSLAGSATDTQYF.

This clonotype appeared many times. The gene calls are TRBV7-2 and TRBJ2-5; no firm D call. Germline CDR1 reads SGHTA; CDR2 reads FQGNSA. The CDR3 runs 13 residues. Trimming pared 0 bases from V and 2 bases from J, leaving 4 bases between. The CDR3 DNA is TGTGCCAGCAGCTTAGCGCGGCAAGAGACCCAGTACTTC. This codes for CASSLARQETQYF.

This clonotype has more than one count but fewer than ten. This chain uses TRBV7-9 with TRBJ2-1; no clear D. Germline V gene sequence: CDR1 SEHNR, CDR2 FQNEAQ (reference sequence). Trimming pared 1 base from V and 1 base from J, leaving 8 bases between. The CDR3 runs 15 residues. The CDR3 DNA reads as TGTGCCAGCAGCTTAGAGGACCTTTCCTACAATGAGCAGTTCTTC. Its protein product is CASSLEDLSYNEQFF.

This clonotype has a handful of counts. CDR3 amino acids: CASSPSLRTEQFF. The CDR3 DNA sequence: TGTGCCAGTAGTCCCAGCCTCCGGACTGAGCAGTTCTTC. The J gene is TRBJ2-1, the V gene TRBV19; no definite D call. V dropped 5 bases and J dropped 9 bases, with 14 bases sitting between them. CDR3 size: 13 residues. Germline V gives CDR1 LNHDA, CDR2 SQIVND (reference sequence).

In its sample, this clonotype was seen a few times. The chain joins TRBV28 to TRBJ2-1, with TRBD1 as a possible D gene (6 bases). The CDR3 contains 14 residues. V was clipped by 4 bases and J by 6 bases, with 13 bases between them. Germline V gene data show CDR1 as MDHEN and CDR2 as SYDVKM. CDR3 sequence reads: CASSYLTGTNEQFF. In DNA, the CDR3 is TGTGCCAGCAGTTATCTTACAGGGACCAATGAGCAGTTCTTC.